This T cell receptor beta chain comes out of a study of T cells in Graves' hyperthyroidism and ophthalmopathy. CDR3 length: 18 residues. Looked up from germline, CDR1 is MGHRA and CDR2 is YSYEKL. After removal of 4 bases from V and 1 base from J, the junction contained 13 bases not matched to a gene. Using RNA transcripts as the source, TCR beta CDR3 regions were amplified. HTBI primers were the set used in a first-round RT-PCR of the TCR CDR3. One entry per CDR3 protein, called by TCRdb with MiXCR from the multiplex PCR reads. The data show 300,000 to 450,000 distinct CDR3 sequences, approximately 15% seen once.

The sample taken for sequencing was blood. The sequence was obtained from a woman aged 60-70 years with Graves' hyperthyroidism. J is TRBJ2-5 and V is TRBV4-1; 9 bases match TRBD2. As DNA, the CDR3 is TGCGCCAGCAGCCGGTTCGTGCTAGCGGGAAAGGGCCAAGAGACCCAGTACTTC. Its protein is CASSRFVLAGKGQETQYF.